These 13 T cell receptor beta chains share one sample of origin, sequenced in a study of a mutant IDH1 vaccine in newly diagnosed glioma. Repertoires were generated with immunoSEQ multiplex PCR, while TCRdb's copy carries only in-frame clones and drops some. The table records about 52,000 clones, 75% to 95% of them present only once. The time point: week 11, during vaccination. With topical imiquimod, each dose of the vaccine consisted of 300 ug of mutant IDH1 20-mer peptide. Their antigen targets remain unknown. The source material was PBMCs, sampled from a glioma patient whose treatment included an IDH1 peptide vaccine. The receptors were gathered from a man between 50 and 59 years old with glioma.

This rearrangement joins TRBV14 to TRBJ2-7; 10 positions match TRBD1. The CDR3 consists of 15 residues. CDR1 SGHDN and CDR2 FVKESK come from the germline V gene. The V and J ends lost 3 bases and 5 bases, in that order; junction bases with no gene match: 7. The CDR3 nucleotides are TGTGCCAGCAGCCAGACCGGGACAGGGGAGAACGAGCAGTACTTC. It specifies CASSQTGTGENEQYF.

The rearrangement joins TRBV27 to TRBJ2-7, with 7 positions matching TRBD1. Germline lookup yields CDR1 MNHEY and CDR2 SMNVEV (reference sequence). This CDR3 spans 16 amino acids. Trimming removed 5 bases from V and 0 bases from J; junction bases left unmatched: 10. The CDR3: CASSPTRQGNSYEQYF. The CDR3 DNA is TGTGCCAGCAGTCCCACCCGACAGGGCAACTCCTACGAGCAGTACTTC.

This chain links TRBV25-1 with TRBJ2-7; D is undetermined. The V gene lost 4 bases and the J gene lost 2 bases, with 3 bases spanning the gap. CDR1 MGHDK and CDR2 SYGVNS come from the germline V gene. The CDR3 is made up of 11 amino acids. CDR3 coding DNA: TGTGCCAGCAGTGCGGCCTACGAGCAGTACTTC. Its translation is CASSAAYEQYF.

CDR3 protein: CAWRPGPWEDSPLHF. The DNA for the CDR3 is TGTGCCTGGAGGCCGGGCCCGTGGGAAGACTCACCCCTCCACTTT. The V gene is TRBV30, the J gene TRBJ1-6; D is undetermined. CDR3 size: 15 residues. V gave up 3 bases and J gave up 10 bases, with 19 bases separating them. CDR1 is GTSNPN and CDR2 is SVGIG in the germline V gene (reference sequence).

This clone came up once. The chain combines TRBV2 with TRBJ1-5; a weak D match, TRBD1 (6 bases). CDR1 is SNHLY, CDR2 FYNNEI, per germline. Trimming shortened V by 2 bases and J by 2 bases, and 7 bases separated the two germline ends. CDR3 length equals 14 residues. Written as DNA, the CDR3 is TGTGCCAGCAGTGAAAAGGGGGGCAATCAGCCCCAGCATTTT. Its translation: CASSEKGGNQPQHF.

The chain carries TRBV29-1 and TRBJ2-7; 7 bases map to TRBD2. The CDR3 is 11 amino acids. J was trimmed by 6 bases and V by 4 bases; bases with no gene match: 3. The germline gives CDR1 SQVTM, CDR2 ANQGSEA. The CDR3 spells CSVAGRGEQYF. The CDR3 DNA is TGCAGCGTTGCTGGGAGGGGCGAGCAGTACTTC.

This clone was observed once. For the CDR3, the DNA is TGCGCCAGCAGGACCCGGCGGGACGCCTTGGGGGGCGAGCAGTACTTC. Protein product: CASRTRRDALGGEQYF. The chain recombines TRBV10-2 with TRBJ2-7; tentative D call: TRBD2 (6 bases). Trimming shortened V by 6 bases and J by 6 bases, and 24 bases separated the two germline ends. Per the germline V gene, CDR1 is WSHSY and CDR2 is SAAADI. CDR3 length: 16 amino acids.

Details on this clone: A much larger clone sits a single nucleotide away, making a read error possible. This rearrangement joins TRBV7-4 to TRBJ2-7; D gene uncertain. Trimming stripped 0 bases from V and 2 bases from J, with 2 bases between. CDR3 length equals 12 residues. CDR1 SGHVT and CDR2 SQSDAQ come from the germline V gene. CDR3 sequence reads: CASSLAPYEQYF. The CDR3 DNA follows: TGTGCCAGCAGCTTAGCTCCCTACGAGCAGTACTTC.

This chain uses TRBV7-6 with TRBJ2-5; the D gene is possibly TRBD1 (5 bases). This CDR3 comprises 15 residues. The ends were cut back, 4 bases at V and 5 bases at J, with 17 bases in the middle. Germline CDR1 SGHVS, CDR2 FNYEAQ. This CDR3 is CASSSPTNRRETQYF. The CDR3 region has the DNA TGTGCCAGCAGCTCCCCAACAAACAGGCGGGAGACCCAGTACTTC.

This clone has just a few counts. This chain connects TRBV5-1 to TRBJ2-7; D may be TRBD2 (5 bases). This CDR3 has 14 residues. Germline CDR1 is SGHRS and CDR2 is YFSETQ. Trimming removed 0 bases at V and 0 bases at J, with 7 bases between. The CDR3 loop reads CASSLEGSSYEQYF. For the CDR3, the DNA is TGCGCCAGCAGCTTGGAAGGGAGCTCCTACGAGCAGTACTTC.

V gene TRBV5-1 combines with J gene TRBJ2-3; D is unresolved. The V end lost 0 bases, the J end lost 3 bases, and 11 bases lay between the germline ends. The germline V gene encodes CDR1 SGHRS and CDR2 YFSETQ. This CDR3 region has 15 residues. CDR3 nucleotides: TGCGCCAGCAGCTTGGCCGTCGGCGAGACAGATACGCAGTATTTT. It translates to CASSLAVGETDTQYF.

This chain connects TRBV7-9 to TRBJ1-5; 8 bases map to TRBD1. Trimming cost V 5 bases and J 2 bases; bases outside gene matches: 5. CDR3 size: 15 residues. Germline V CDR1 and CDR2: SEHNR, FQNEAQ (reference sequence). CDR3 in DNA: TGTGCCAGCAGCCCGGACAGGGACCGCAATCAGCCCCAGCATTTT. Translation: CASSPDRDRNQPQHF.

The chain is built from TRBV7-9 and TRBJ1-1, with D possibly TRBD1 on 6 matching bases. This CDR3 has 13 amino acids. The V gene's germline CDR1 is SEHNR and CDR2 FQNEAQ (reference sequence). Trimming took off 5 bases at V and 5 bases at J, with 12 bases between the two ends. CDR3 loop: CASSPGQITEAFF. The DNA for the CDR3 is TGTGCCAGCAGCCCCGGACAGATAACTGAAGCTTTCTTT.